The 10 T cell receptor beta chains in this list originate from one sample, sequenced in a study of vaccination and CD4 T cells after COVID-19 (dated 2022 in TCRdb). Explained via the paper, the treatment or condition label denotes: roughly ten-day PBMC culture with coronavirus spike peptide pools or control peptides (ViraFEST assay). Libraries were built with PCR. Sequencing was carried out with an Illumina iSeq 100. At the Johns Hopkins FTIC core, DNA from the cultured CD4+ T cells underwent TCR sequencing with the Oncomine TCR Beta short-read assay. The public sequencing data were trimmed at Q25 with fastp and processed into clonotypes with MiXCR by TCRdb, which kept only in-frame beta chains. Identical CDR3 proteins give one entry, which carries the most common genes and DNA. The sample table shows under 20,000 distinct CDR3 sequences, and about 50% are seen once. The ten largest clones represent 7.2% of the sample.

Antigen specificity for these receptors is unknown. Source: CD4+ T cells from blood, cultured in vitro, taken before SARS-CoV-2 vaccination. Receptors originate from a human donor who had recovered from COVID-19.

The chain combines TRBV20-1 with TRBJ2-3, with TRBD2 matching over 10 bases. The germline V gene has CDR1 DFQATT and CDR2 SNEGSKA (reference sequence). The V and J ends lost 1 base and 1 base, in that order; junction bases with no gene match: 14. This CDR3 has 19 amino acids. CDR3: CSARGYLAGDTSRTDTQYF. The CDR3 region has the DNA TGCAGTGCTAGAGGTTATCTAGCGGGAGACACCTCGCGCACAGATACGCAGTATTTT.

V is TRBV7-3 and J is TRBJ2-3, with 10 bases that match TRBD2. The CDR3 extends over 17 amino acids. Germline V CDR1 and CDR2: SGHTA, FQGTGA. Unmatched junction bases numbered 4, after V lost 1 base and J lost 0 bases. This CDR3 is CASSLIPSGSSTDTQYF. For the CDR3, the DNA is TGTGCCAGCAGCTTAATTCCTAGCGGGAGCAGCACAGATACGCAGTATTTT.

V is TRBV20-1 and J is TRBJ2-1; 7 nucleotides agree with TRBD2. Germline trimming cut 0 bases from V and 0 bases from J; bases unmatched to any gene: 5. The CDR3 length is 16 residues. The V gene's germline CDR1 is DFQATT and CDR2 SNEGSKA (reference sequence). As DNA, the CDR3 is TGCAGTGCTAGAGATTGGCGGGGGAGCTCCTACAATGAGCAGTTCTTC. It encodes CSARDWRGSSYNEQFF.

The chain is built from TRBV6-1 and TRBJ2-3; D not resolved. Trimming cost V 8 bases and J 1 base, with 7 bases left between them. The CDR3 has 12 residues. The germline gives CDR1 MNHNS, CDR2 SASEGT. CDR3 residues: CASAVRTDTQYF. The CDR3 nucleotides are TGTGCCAGCGCCGTGCGCACAGATACGCAGTATTTT.

The V call is TRBV6-1, the J call TRBJ2-1; unclear D gene. CDR1 is MNHNS and CDR2 is SASEGT in the germline V gene. V lost 6 bases to trimming and J lost 7 bases, with 7 bases between them. This CDR3 spans 11 amino acids. DNA for the CDR3: TGTGCCAGCAGCCTGGAGAATGAGCAGTTCTTC. This encodes CASSLENEQFF.

The chain has TRBV27 and TRBJ2-7; D gene unclear. The germline V and J ends were trimmed by 5 bases and 3 bases, with 17 bases remaining between them. The CDR3 is 15 amino acids. CDR1 is MNHEY and CDR2 is SMNVEV in the germline V gene (reference sequence). DNA for the CDR3: TGTGCCAGCAGTCTCCCAGGACGGTTTGGCTACGAGCAGTACTTC. Its translation: CASSLPGRFGYEQYF.

This rearrangement joins TRBV7-3 to TRBJ2-1; D uncertain. CDR3 length equals 13 residues. From germline, CDR1 is SGHTA and CDR2 FQGTGA. Trimming left V 1 base short and J 4 bases short, with 5 bases between. The CDR3 coding sequence is TGTGCCAGCAGCTTAAGCCCATACAATGAGCAGTTCTTC. It encodes CASSLSPYNEQFF.

The chain uses TRBV6-1 and TRBJ2-3; a weak D match, TRBD2 (6 bases). Trimming left V 4 bases short and J 3 bases short, with 14 bases between. Germline-derived CDR1 and CDR2 are MNHNS and SASEGT. This CDR3 is built from 15 residues. CDR3 region: CASSAGGMRTDTQYF. The CDR3 bases are TGTGCCAGCAGTGCTGGCGGGATGAGAACAGATACGCAGTATTTT.

The V call is TRBV5-1, the J call TRBJ2-3, with 11 bases that match TRBD2. CDR1 SGHRS and CDR2 YFSETQ come from the germline V gene. Trimming at V came to 1 base and at J to 9 bases, leaving 13 bases not matched to a gene. The CDR3 is 17 amino acids. CDR3 DNA: TGCGCCAGCAGCTTGACCCATGTAGCGGGAGGGCTAGCGACGCAGTATTTT. This sequence encodes CASSLTHVAGGLATQYF.

This clonotype was counted a few times. The V and J genes are TRBV15 and TRBJ1-2; a weak D match, TRBD1 (6 bases). Trimming took off 3 bases at V and 3 bases at J, with 14 bases between the two ends. The germline gives CDR1 LNHNV, CDR2 YYDKDF (reference sequence). CDR3 size: 15 residues. CDR3 sequence reads: CATSSRTVGDYGYTF. DNA of the CDR3: TGTGCCACCAGCAGTCGGACAGTTGGTGACTATGGCTACACCTTC.